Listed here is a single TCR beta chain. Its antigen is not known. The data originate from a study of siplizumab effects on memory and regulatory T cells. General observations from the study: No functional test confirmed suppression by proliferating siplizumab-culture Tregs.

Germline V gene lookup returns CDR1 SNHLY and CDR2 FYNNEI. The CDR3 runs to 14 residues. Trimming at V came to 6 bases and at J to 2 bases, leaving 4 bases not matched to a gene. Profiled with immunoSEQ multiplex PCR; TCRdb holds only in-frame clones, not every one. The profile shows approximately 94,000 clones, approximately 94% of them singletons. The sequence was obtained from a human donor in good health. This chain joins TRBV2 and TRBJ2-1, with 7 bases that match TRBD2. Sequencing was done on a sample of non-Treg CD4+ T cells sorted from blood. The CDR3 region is CASRGREAYNEQFF. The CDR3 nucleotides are TGTGCCAGCAGAGGACGGGAGGCCTACAATGAGCAGTTCTTC.